This TCR beta chain stems from a study of CD8+ T cells in alopecia areata. Study as a whole: It was oral tofacitinib, at 5 to 10 mg twice daily, that treated patients received. Patients given treatment had severity scored by the percentage of scalp area affected. Whole-study results and caveats: TCR sharing was clearer in mice than between patients, perhaps partly owing to patient HLA diversity.

About this clone: Its specificity is unknown.

This CDR3 is 16 amino acids long. J was trimmed by 6 bases and V by 3 bases; bases with no gene match: 9. Indicated treatment: oral pan-JAK inhibitor, 5-10 mg twice daily. Peripheral blood, together with lesional scalp punch biopsies, was collected from alopecia areata patients. TCR sequencing used cDNA made by reverse transcription of extracted RNA. Method: immunoSEQ multiplex PCR; TCRdb's copy keeps in-frame clones and lacks some. The table shows about 160,000 clones, with 55% to 75% occurring only once. The receptor's source is a human donor with alopecia areata. The sequencing used CD4+ T cells sorted from blood, collected at week 4, from a patient treated with tofacitinib. This sequence joins TRBV23-1 and TRBJ2-2; 8 nucleotides agree with TRBD1. TRBV23-1 falls under the ORF class, with uncertain function. The CDR3 spells CASSHPQDREAGELFF. The CDR3 DNA is TGCGCCAGCAGTCACCCCCAGGACAGGGAGGCCGGGGAGCTGTTTTTT.